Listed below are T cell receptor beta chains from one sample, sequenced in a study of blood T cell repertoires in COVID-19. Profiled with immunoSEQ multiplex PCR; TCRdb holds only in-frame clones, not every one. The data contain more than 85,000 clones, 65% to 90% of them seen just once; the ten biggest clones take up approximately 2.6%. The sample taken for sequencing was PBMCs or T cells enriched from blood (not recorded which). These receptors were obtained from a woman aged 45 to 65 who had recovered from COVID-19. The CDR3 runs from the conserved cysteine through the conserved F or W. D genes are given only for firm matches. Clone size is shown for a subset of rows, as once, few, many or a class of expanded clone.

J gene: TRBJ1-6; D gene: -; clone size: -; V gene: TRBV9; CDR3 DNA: TGTGCCAGCAGCTCTCCTGAGAGGGCAGGTTCACCCCTCCACTTT; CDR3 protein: CASSSPERAGSPLHF
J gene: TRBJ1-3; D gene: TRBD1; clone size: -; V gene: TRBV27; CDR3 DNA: TGTGCCAGCAGCCCTTATCGGGACAGTGGAAACACCATATATTTT; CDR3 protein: CASSPYRDSGNTIYF
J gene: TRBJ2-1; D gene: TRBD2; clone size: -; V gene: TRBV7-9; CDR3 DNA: TGTGCCAGCAGCACCGGGGGGGGCCCAAGCTCCTACAATGAGCAGTTCTTC; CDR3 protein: CASSTGGGPSSYNEQFF
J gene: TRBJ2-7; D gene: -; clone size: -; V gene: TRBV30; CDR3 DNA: TGTGCCGGAAAAAAAATGGGGGCCCAGACCTACGAGCAGTACTTC; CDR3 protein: CAGKKMGAQTYEQYF
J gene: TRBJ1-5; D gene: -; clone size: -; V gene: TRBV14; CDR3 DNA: TGTGCCAGCAGCCAAGATAGTTTGGGGGGGGTGTATCAGCCCCAGCATTTT; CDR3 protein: CASSQDSLGGVYQPQHF
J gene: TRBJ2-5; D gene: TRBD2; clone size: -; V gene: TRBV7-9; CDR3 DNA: TGTGCCAGCAGCCCCAGCGGGGGGACGGTTAAACAAGAGACCCAGTACTTC; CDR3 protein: CASSPSGGTVKQETQYF
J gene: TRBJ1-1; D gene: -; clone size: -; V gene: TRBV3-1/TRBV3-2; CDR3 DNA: TGTGCCAGCAGCCCAGACAGATCCTTCGCTTTCTTT; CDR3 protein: CASSPDRSFAFF
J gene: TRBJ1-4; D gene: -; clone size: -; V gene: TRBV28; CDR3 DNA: TGTGCCAGCATTTCGAGTCCGTTGAATGAAAAACTGTTTTTT; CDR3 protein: CASISSPLNEKLFF
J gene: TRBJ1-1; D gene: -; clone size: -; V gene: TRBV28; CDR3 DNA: TGTGCCAGCAGGACCGAAAACGGGGGGCAGGCGAACACTGAAGCTTTCTTT; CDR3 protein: CASRTENGGQANTEAFF
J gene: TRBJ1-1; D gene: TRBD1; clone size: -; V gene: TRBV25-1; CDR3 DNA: TGTGCCAACCCGGGGAGAGGACAGGGGGCCACTGAAGCTTTCTTT; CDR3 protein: CANPGRGQGATEAFF
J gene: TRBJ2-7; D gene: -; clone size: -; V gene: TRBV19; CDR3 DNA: TGTGCCAGTAGTACCGCGGGCACCCTTTACGAGCAGTACTTC; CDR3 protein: CASSTAGTLYEQYF
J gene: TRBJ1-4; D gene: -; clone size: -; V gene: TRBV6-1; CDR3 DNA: TGTGCCAGCAGTGAAGTTACCGGGACAACTAATGAAAAACTGTTTTTT; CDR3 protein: CASSEVTGTTNEKLFF
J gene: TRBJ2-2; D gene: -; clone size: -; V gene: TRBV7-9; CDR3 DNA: TGTGCCAGCCCTGCGGCCCCAAGCTCGAACACCGGGGAGCTGTTTTTT; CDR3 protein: CASPAAPSSNTGELFF
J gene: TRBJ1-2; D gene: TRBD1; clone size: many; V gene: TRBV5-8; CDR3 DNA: TGTGCCAGCAGCTCGGGACAGGACTATGGCTACACCTTC; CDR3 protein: CASSSGQDYGYTF
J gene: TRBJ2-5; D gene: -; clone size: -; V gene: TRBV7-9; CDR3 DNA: TGTGCCAGCAGCTTAGAGAGCTCGGTAGAGACCCAGTACTTC; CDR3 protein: CASSLESSVETQYF
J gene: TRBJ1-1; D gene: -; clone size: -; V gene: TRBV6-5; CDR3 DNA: TGTGCCAGCACCCCAGGGTGGGGTTCGTTCCAAGCTTTCTTT; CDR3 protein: CASTPGWGSFQAFF
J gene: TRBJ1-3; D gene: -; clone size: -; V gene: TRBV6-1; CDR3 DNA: TGTGCCAGCAGTGAAGGGACAGATGGAAACACCATATATTTT; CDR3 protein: CASSEGTDGNTIYF
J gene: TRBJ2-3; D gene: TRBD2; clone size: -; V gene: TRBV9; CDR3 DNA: TGTGCCAGCAACCGACTAGCGGGACTCACAGATACGCAGTATTTT; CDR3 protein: CASNRLAGLTDTQYF
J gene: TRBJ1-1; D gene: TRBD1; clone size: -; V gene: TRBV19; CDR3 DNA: TGTGCCAGTAGTCCCCAGGGGGCTGGCACTGAAGCTTTCTTT; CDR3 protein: CASSPQGAGTEAFF
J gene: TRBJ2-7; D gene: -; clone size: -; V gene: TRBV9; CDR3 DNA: TGTGCCAGCAGCCCTCAGACAGGCTCCTACGAGCAGTACTTC; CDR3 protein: CASSPQTGSYEQYF